What follows are 23 T cell receptor beta chains derived from one specimen sequenced in a study of T cells in localized non-small cell lung cancer. Generated by immunoSEQ multiplex PCR, the TCRdb table keeps only in-frame clones and is missing some. The sample has tens of thousands of clones; about four fifths are singletons. The starting material was peripheral blood, obtained before any cancer treatment. These TCRs come from a female donor older than 55 with stage II squamous cell lung carcinoma.

The V call is TRBV27, the J call TRBJ2-7; D is ambiguous. Germline CDR1 and CDR2: MNHEY and SMNVEV (reference sequence). Trimming removed 5 bases from V and 1 base from J, with 12 bases in between. The CDR3 totals 14 residues. The CDR3, as DNA: TGTGCCAGCAGTCCCACCGGGCTTTCCTACGAGCAGTACTTC. Translation gives CASSPTGLSYEQYF.

V is TRBV19 and J is TRBJ1-2; D is perhaps TRBD1 (6 bases). Trimming took off 6 bases at V and 8 bases at J, with 19 bases between the two ends. This CDR3 spans 14 amino acids. Germline V gene data show CDR1 as LNHDA and CDR2 as SQIVND (reference sequence). CDR3 nucleotide sequence: TGTGCCAGTAGCCTCGTGGGAGACAGGAAAGGCTACACCTTC. This gives the protein CASSLVGDRKGYTF. Full variable domain (rest looked up from reference TRBV19 and TRBJ1-2): DGGITQSPKYLFRKEGQNVTLSCEQNLNHDAMYWYRQDPGQGLRLIYYSQIVNDFQKGDIAEGYSVSREKKESFPLTVTSAQKNPTAFYLCASSLVGDRKGYTFGSGTRLTVV.

The chain couples TRBV30 to TRBJ2-5; D unresolved. V shed 1 base and J shed 3 bases, with 6 bases lying between them. The CDR3 has 12 residues. Germline assignment: CDR1 GTSNPN and CDR2 SVGIG (reference sequence). CDR3 region: CAWSAQKETQYF. The DNA of the CDR3 is TGTGCCTGGAGTGCACAGAAAGAGACCCAGTACTTC.

This clone came up a few times. CDR3 loop: CASSGGTSGANTGELFF. The CDR3 DNA reads TGTGCCAGCAGTGGGGGTACTAGCGGCGCGAACACCGGGGAGCTGTTTTTT. This sequence joins TRBV6-1 and TRBJ2-2, with 8 bases fitting TRBD2. Germline loops: CDR1 MNHNS, CDR2 SASEGT. Trimming took 4 bases from V and 0 from J; bases not matched to a gene: 7. The CDR3 is 17 amino acids.

As for this clone: Other nucleotide sequences from this sample produce the same CDR3. The V and J genes are TRBV9 and TRBJ1-6; D gene ambiguous. Germline V lookup: CDR1 SGDLS, CDR2 YYNGEE. This CDR3 contains 12 residues. V was clipped by 0 bases and J by 10 bases, with 5 bases between them. For the CDR3, the DNA is TGTGCCAGCAGCGTAGGTAACTCACCCCTCCACTTT. It yields the protein CASSVGNSPLHF.

The chain carries TRBV5-1 and TRBJ2-3, with TRBD1 as a possible D gene (5 bases). V was shortened by 1 base and J by 1 base, with 13 bases between the two germline ends. CDR3 size: 16 residues. Looked up from germline, CDR1 is SGHRS and CDR2 is YFSETQ. The CDR3 is CASSLQGPSGTDTQYF. Here the CDR3 DNA reads TGCGCCAGCAGCTTGCAGGGTCCCTCCGGCACAGATACGCAGTATTTT. Variable domain in full (rest from reference TRBV5-1 and TRBJ2-3): KAGVTQTPRYLIKTRGQQVTLSCSPISGHRSVSWYQQTPGQGLQFLFEYFSETQRNKGNFPGRFSGRQFSNSRSEMNVSTLELGDSALYLCASSLQGPSGTDTQYFGPGTRLTVL.

J is TRBJ1-1 and V is TRBV5-6; 9 positions match TRBD1. This CDR3 spans 14 amino acids. Germline-derived CDR1 and CDR2 are SGHDT and YYEEEE. V shed 5 bases, J shed 5 bases, and the junction held 7 bases outside the gene matches. CDR3 bases: TGTGCCAGCAGTCCGACAGGGGGTGGAACTGAAGCTTTCTTT. Translation gives CASSPTGGGTEAFF.

The CDR3 spells CASSVDRVPGGYTF. The CDR3 nucleotides are TGTGCCAGCAGTGTAGACAGGGTCCCGGGGGGCTACACCTTC. The genes are TRBV6-5 and TRBJ1-2; 7 bases match TRBD1. Unmatched junction bases numbered 11, after V lost 5 bases and J lost 8 bases. The germline V gene has CDR1 MNHEY and CDR2 SVGAGI. CDR3 length: 14 amino acids.

The chain is built from TRBV5-5 and TRBJ1-1; D gene unclear. CDR3 size: 13 residues. V was pared by 1 base and J by 4 bases, with 8 bases between. Germline V CDR1 and CDR2: SGHKS, YYEKEE (reference sequence). The CDR3 is CASSLTDSTEAFF. The CDR3 DNA reads TGTGCCAGCAGCTTGACAGATTCCACTGAAGCTTTCTTT.

This clone was seen a handful of times. The chain recombines TRBV19 with TRBJ2-7, with 11 bases matching TRBD1. This CDR3 region has 15 residues. Germline V gives CDR1 LNHDA, CDR2 SQIVND (reference sequence). V lost 6 bases and J lost 0; bases outside the gene matches: 4. The CDR3 DNA sequence: TGTGCCAGTAGCCCCGGGACAGGGGGCTCCTACGAGCAGTACTTC. Protein: CASSPGTGGSYEQYF.

The chain has TRBV27 and TRBJ1-5, with TRBD1 as a possible D gene (5 bases). Germline V gene data show CDR1 as MNHEY and CDR2 as SMNVEV (reference sequence). The CDR3 has 18 amino acids. Deletions cut 4 bases from V and 0 bases from J, with 19 bases between. In DNA, the CDR3 is TGTGCCAGCAGTTCCCAGCCCATCGGGACGGATAGCAATCAGCCCCAGCATTTT. This codes for CASSSQPIGTDSNQPQHF.

This clone has just one count. The chain couples TRBV10-3 to TRBJ1-1; D is undetermined. Trimming took 4 bases from V and 1 from J, leaving 7 bases between them. In germline, CDR1 is ENHRY, CDR2 SYGVKD. The length of the CDR3 is 13 residues. CDR3 in amino acids: CAISGLENTEAFF. The CDR3 nucleotides are TGTGCCATCAGTGGACTCGAGAACACTGAAGCTTTCTTT.

CDR3 region: CASSSPAGALHF. The CDR3 DNA is TGTGCCAGCAGCTCCCCCGCTGGGGCCCTCCACTTT. The chain employs TRBV11-2 and TRBJ1-6, with unresolved D. This CDR3 has 12 residues. Germline CDR1 and CDR2: SGHAT and FQNNGV. Trimming took 4 bases from V and 14 from J, leaving 12 bases between them.

This sequence joins TRBV7-8 and TRBJ2-2; TRBD1 matches 8 bases. The germline gives CDR1 SGHVS, CDR2 FQNEAQ. J was trimmed by 4 bases and V by 6 bases; bases with no gene match: 10. The CDR3 totals 16 residues. The CDR3 DNA follows: TGTGCCAGCAGGGCCGTATGGCAGGGGGCCACCGGGGAGCTGTTTTTT. Amino acid sequence: CASRAVWQGATGELFF.

This sequence joins TRBV11-2 and TRBJ1-2, with 8 bases fitting TRBD1. This CDR3 comprises 16 residues. Germline V gives CDR1 SGHAT, CDR2 FQNNGV. Trimming removed 5 bases from V and 3 bases from J; junction bases left unmatched: 11. CDR3 loop: CASSNGQGIKDYGYTF. The CDR3 DNA reads as TGTGCCAGCAGCAACGGACAGGGAATAAAAGACTATGGCTACACCTTC. Variable domain in full (rest from reference TRBV11-2 and TRBJ1-2): EAGVAQSPRYKIIEKRQSVAFWCNPISGHATLYWYQQILGQGPKLLIQFQNNGVVDDSQLPKDRFSAERLKGVDSTLKIQPAKLEDSAVYLCASSNGQGIKDYGYTFGSGTRLTVV.

This chain joins TRBV5-1 and TRBJ2-3; D gene ambiguous. V was cut by 2 bases and J by 2 bases, with 0 bases left in between. Germline assignment: CDR1 SGHRS and CDR2 YFSETQ. This CDR3 is built from 11 residues. The CDR3 DNA is TGCGCCAGCAGCTTCACAGATACGCAGTATTTT. Translating gives CASSFTDTQYF.

The J gene is TRBJ2-1, the V gene TRBV7-2, with no clear D. The CDR3 has 15 residues. The V and J ends lost 5 bases and 2 bases respectively, with 13 bases between them. Germline CDR1 reads SGHTA; CDR2 reads FQGNSA. In DNA, the CDR3 is TGTGCCAGCAGCCCCGGTACCAACCCCTACAATGAGCAGTTCTTC. Amino acids: CASSPGTNPYNEQFF.

This clone was picked up a small number of times. The chain recombines TRBV10-1 with TRBJ2-3, with 10 bases that match TRBD2. The CDR3 is 17 amino acids. In germline, CDR1 is WNHNN, CDR2 SYGVQD (reference sequence). V trimming: 1 base; J trimming: 3 bases; junction bases outside the gene matches: 7. This CDR3 reads CASSELLAGRRTDTQYF. In nucleotides, the CDR3 is TGCGCCAGCAGTGAGTTACTAGCGGGGAGGCGGACAGATACGCAGTATTTT.

The chain has TRBV19 and TRBJ1-1; no clear D. The CDR3 is 11 residues long. Germline V gene sequence: CDR1 LNHDA, CDR2 SQIVND (reference sequence). V lost 4 bases and J 6 bases, leaving 6 bases between the germline ends. Here the CDR3 reads CASSKTAEAFF. CDR3 in DNA: TGTGCCAGTAGTAAAACGGCTGAAGCTTTCTTT.

This clone was recorded only once. The V call is TRBV7-9, the J call TRBJ2-1; a possible D gene is TRBD1 (6 bases). V was pared by 3 bases and J by 4 bases, with 13 bases between. The germline V gene has CDR1 SEHNR and CDR2 FQNEAQ (reference sequence). The CDR3 extends over 15 amino acids. The CDR3 is CASSFMQGQYNEQFF. The DNA of the CDR3 is TGTGCCAGCAGCTTTATGCAGGGGCAGTACAATGAGCAGTTCTTC.

The chain joins TRBV6-1 to TRBJ1-2; 8 nucleotides match TRBD1. The CDR3 consists of 14 residues. Germline lookup yields CDR1 MNHNS and CDR2 SASEGT. After removal of 5 bases from V and 7 bases from J, the junction contained 9 bases not matched to a gene. CDR3: CASSLDRVVRGYTF. The CDR3 nucleotides read TGTGCCAGCAGTCTGGACAGGGTGGTTCGTGGCTACACCTTC.

The V and J genes are TRBV19 and TRBJ1-1; D possibly corresponds to TRBD1 (5 bases). The CDR3 contains 15 residues. V was trimmed by 4 bases and J by 6 bases, leaving 18 bases between them. CDR1 and CDR2 (germline): LNHDA, SQIVND (reference sequence). DNA of the CDR3: TGTGCCAGTAGTAGTACGTTCGGGGCGGAGGCTGAAGCTTTCTTT. Encoded protein: CASSSTFGAEAEAFF. Combining the CDR3 with reference TRBV19 and TRBJ1-1 gives the whole variable domain DGGITQSPKYLFRKEGQNVTLSCEQNLNHDAMYWYRQDPGQGLRLIYYSQIVNDFQKGDIAEGYSVSREKKESFPLTVTSAQKNPTAFYLCASSSTFGAEAEAFFGQGTRLTVV.

V and J are TRBV6-5 and TRBJ2-1, with 12 bases matching TRBD2. Per germline, CDR1 MNHEY and CDR2 SVGAGI. V lost 6 bases, J lost 4 bases, and 4 bases stayed unmatched. The CDR3 spans 15 residues. This chain's CDR3 is CASRSTSGGYNEQFF. The CDR3, as DNA: TGTGCCAGCAGGTCCACTAGCGGGGGGTACAATGAGCAGTTCTTC.